The clone carrying this T cell receptor (beta chain) was counted a few times. Its specificity is unknown. The data were taken from a study of regulatory T cells in long-lasting Graves disease. Findings and limits, study-wide: Study of thyroid tissue was not done, with only peripheral blood studied. TCR diversity was lower in persistent Graves' patients (versus newly diagnosed ones).

Time point reported: newly diagnosed GD, antithyroid drugs for less than 3 months. PBMCs provided the RNA from which the TCR library was made. Both iRepertoire HTBI primers and Arm-PCR of CDR3 regions were used to build the TCR beta libraries. From the multiplex PCR reads, TCRdb called clonotypes with MiXCR, one entry per CDR3 protein. The sample yields more than 300,000 distinct CDR3 sequences, roughly 16% seen once. The sequence came from a female donor with Graves disease. Material: peripheral blood mononuclear cells (PBMCs), obtained at new diagnosis, from a patient treated with antithyroid drugs.

CDR3 residues: CASSPPRGVDTDTQYF. CDR3 nucleotides: TGTGCCAGCAGCCCTCCGAGGGGAGTCGACACAGATACGCAGTATTTT. The chain joins TRBV6-1 to TRBJ2-3; D tentatively reads TRBD1 or TRBD2 (5 bases each). Germline CDR1 and CDR2: MNHNS and SASEGT. There are 16 residues in the CDR3. V was clipped by 6 bases and J by 2 bases, with 18 bases between them.